Described below is a single T cell receptor (beta chain) sequence and its context. This record comes from a study of T cell changes during pregnancy in multiple sclerosis. The V gene's germline CDR1 is WNHNN and CDR2 SYGVQD (reference sequence). The V end was cut by 4 bases, the J end by 6 bases, with 14 bases between. The CDR3 extends over 14 amino acids. Sequencing was performed with immunoSEQ multiplex PCR; in TCRdb, only in-frame clones are kept and a portion is missing. The sample holds roughly 39,000 clones; around nine tenths are singletons and the top ten take approximately 0.38%. The chain recombines TRBV10-1 with TRBJ2-3; D perhaps matches TRBD1 (5 bases). This sequence was found in a female donor in good health, enrolled as a control in a pregnancy study. This material consisted of CD4+ T cells from peripheral blood mononuclear cells, taken after pregnancy. The CDR3 reads CASSVGAPPDTQYF. The DNA for the CDR3 is TGCGCCAGCAGTGTAGGGGCCCCCCCCGATACGCAGTATTTT.